Each of the 3 T cell receptor beta chains below was sequenced from the same sample in a study of T-cell reconstitution after alpha-beta-depleted transplantation in children. Study-wide points: Fresh T-cell production supplied most of the T-cell counts and diversity seen one year after transplant.

Unique molecular identifiers were built into the TCRbeta library. TCRdb independently ran MiXCR on the PCR reads; one entry per CDR3 protein. The data contain hundreds of thousands of distinct CDR3 sequences, 6% to 10% of them seen just once; the ten biggest clones take up approximately 9%. Which antigens these TCRs recognize remains unknown. Source: peripheral blood, taken 360 days after TCRalphabeta/CD19-depleted stem cell transplant. The receptors shown here come from a female patient aged 2 to 10 who had a stem cell transplant for Fanconi anemia, so the T cells may come from the graft donor.

V usage is TRBV20-1 and J usage is TRBJ2-1; 10 positions agree with TRBD2. The CDR3 loop spans 15 amino acids. Germline assignment: CDR1 DFQATT and CDR2 SNEGSKA (reference sequence). The J segment lost 1 base and the V segment lost 4 bases, leaving 4 bases of the junction unmatched. CDR3 protein: CSANGLAASYNEQFF. DNA for the CDR3: TGCAGTGCTAATGGACTAGCGGCTTCCTACAATGAGCAGTTCTTC.

This clonotype was found many times. This sequence joins TRBV15 and TRBJ2-3; no clear D gene. The CDR3 contains 15 residues. V dropped 0 bases and J dropped 2 bases, with 9 bases sitting between them. Germline V CDR1 and CDR2: LNHNV, YYDKDF (reference sequence). The CDR3 protein is CATSRERLYTDTQYF. The CDR3 region has the DNA TGTGCCACCAGCAGAGAACGACTTTACACAGATACGCAGTATTTT.

The chain is built from TRBV6-5 and TRBJ2-7; tentatively, D is TRBD2 (5 bases). Germline V gene lookup returns CDR1 MNHEY and CDR2 SVGAGI. V was pared by 4 bases and J by 4 bases, with 17 bases between. CDR3 length: 15 amino acids. The CDR3 region has the DNA TGTGCCAGCAGTTCTTACGCGGGTTCGGGTTACGAGCAGTACTTC. This translates into CASSSYAGSGYEQYF.